This is a list of T cell receptor beta chains from one sample in a study of shared clonotypes between healthy human individuals. The method was immunoSEQ multiplex PCR; TCRdb's version includes in-frame clones alone and lacks a portion of them. The sample gives about 2 million clones, about 95% of which show up once; roughly 1% is in the top ten. Source material: naive CD8+ T cells sorted from blood. All receptors derive from a man aged 18 to 30 in good health. Both conserved end residues are part of each CDR3. Each record gives: clone size, V gene, D gene, J gene, CDR3 DNA, CDR3 protein. D genes are given only for firm matches. Expanded clones are given a class, and other clones once, few, many or no size at all.

>-|TRBV7-8|-|TRBJ1-1
TGTGCCAGCAGCCTCTTAGGGCTCAACACTGAAGCTTTCTTT
CASSLLGLNTEAFF
>-|TRBV5-5|-|TRBJ1-1
TGTGCCAGCAGCTTGGCTGTGGGGGAGACTGAAGCTTTCTTT
CASSLAVGETEAFF
>-|TRBV27|TRBD2|TRBJ2-5
TGTGCCACCAAGGGACTAGCATCGAAGACCCAGTACTTC
CATKGLASKTQYF
>-|TRBV7-9|TRBD1|TRBJ1-4
TGTGCCAGCAGCTTAGAAAGACAGGGGTTAACTAATGAAAAACTGTTTTTT
CASSLERQGLTNEKLFF
>once|TRBV4-1|-|TRBJ1-4
TGCGCCAGCAGCCCGAAACTGTCCGCAACTAATGAAAAACTGTTTTTT
CASSPKLSATNEKLFF
>-|TRBV27|TRBD1|TRBJ1-3
TGTGCCAGCAGCCCTTCGACAGGGGACTTCTCTGGAAACACCATATATTTT
CASSPSTGDFSGNTIYF
>-|TRBV5-6|-|TRBJ2-1
TGTGCCAGCAGCTTCCCTAGCGAGGGCAATGAGCAGTTCTTC
CASSFPSEGNEQFF
>-|TRBV7-9|-|TRBJ2-6
TGTGCCAGCAGCCACCCCGGGGGAGCGGGGGCCAACGTCCTGACTTTC
CASSHPGGAGANVLTF
>-|TRBV13|TRBD1|TRBJ2-7
TGTGCCAGCAGCTTAATGGGGACAGGTCTCAACGAGCAGTACTTC
CASSLMGTGLNEQYF
>-|TRBV12-5|TRBD2|TRBJ2-1
TGTGCTAGTGGTTCTCCTAGCGGGAGCCTTTACAATGAGCAGTTCTTC
CASGSPSGSLYNEQFF
>-|TRBV27|TRBD1|TRBJ1-6
TGTGCCAGCAGGAGACAGGGTTATAATTCACCCCTCCACTTT
CASRRQGYNSPLHF
>-|TRBV10-2|-|TRBJ1-4
TGCGCCAGCAGTGTCGTCAGCTCTAATGAAAAACTGTTTTTT
CASSVVSSNEKLFF
>-|TRBV19|-|TRBJ1-1
TGTGCCAGTAGTATATGGGGGGCCACTGAAGCTTTCTTT
CASSIWGATEAFF
>-|TRBV13|-|TRBJ1-1
TGTGCCAGCAGCTTATTATCGGCTGAAGCTTTCTTT
CASSLLSAEAFF
>-|TRBV7-8|-|TRBJ2-7
TGTGCCAGCAGCTTAGTTGTCGGAAGCGAGCAGTACTTC
CASSLVVGSEQYF
>-|TRBV6-5|-|TRBJ1-1
TGTGCCAGCCATGCCCGGGGGAACACTGAAGCTTTCTTT
CASHARGNTEAFF
>-|TRBV30|TRBD2|TRBJ2-1
TGTGCCTGGAGCGGGACTAGCGATGAGCAGTTCTTC
CAWSGTSDEQFF
>-|TRBV19|-|TRBJ2-3
TGTGCCAGTAGTATAGACGGGACGAGCCCAGATACGCAGTATTTT
CASSIDGTSPDTQYF
>-|TRBV11-2|-|TRBJ2-7
TGTGCCAGCAGCTTCCCGACGCCGGAAGAGCAGTACTTC
CASSFPTPEEQYF
>-|TRBV6-5|-|TRBJ2-3
TGTGCCAGCAGTTTCCTCGACAATTATACGCAGTATTTT
CASSFLDNYTQYF
>once|TRBV19|-|TRBJ2-2
TGTGCCAGTAGTATAGCCCCAAGGATGTCCGCCACCGGGGAGCTGTTTTTT
CASSIAPRMSATGELFF
>-|TRBV10-3|-|TRBJ1-1
TGTGCCATCAGTGATACAGAATTGAACACTGAAGCTTTCTTT
CAISDTELNTEAFF
>-|TRBV5-4|-|TRBJ2-5
TGTGCCAGCAGCTTGGATGGGGCGGGGGCCCAAGAGACCCAGTACTTC
CASSLDGAGAQETQYF
>-|TRBV2|-|TRBJ2-1
TGTGCCATCTTGAGAGGGGTCAGCTCTTCCAATGAGCAGTTCTTC
CAILRGVSSSNEQFF
>-|TRBV11-2|TRBD2|TRBJ2-1
TGTGCCAGCAGCGCTTTTCTAGCGGGGTCCTACAATGAGCAGTTCTTC
CASSAFLAGSYNEQFF
>-|TRBV4-1|-|TRBJ2-7
TGCGCCAGCGGGGCAGCCAACTCCTACGAGCAGTACTTC
CASGAANSYEQYF
>-|TRBV27|-|TRBJ2-1
TGTGCCAGCAGTGGCGGGATGAGCTACAATGAGCAGTTCTTC
CASSGGMSYNEQFF
>-|TRBV4-1|TRBD2|TRBJ2-1
TGCGCCAGCAGCCAAGAGGGGGGAGGGCCCTACAATGAGCAGTTCTTC
CASSQEGGGPYNEQFF
>-|TRBV7-9|-|TRBJ2-3
TGTGCCAGCAGCTTAGCGCAGGGGGAGGAAGATACGCAGTATTTT
CASSLAQGEEDTQYF
>-|TRBV5-1|-|TRBJ2-7
TGCGCCAGCAGCTTGGTCGTTGGGTGGGGCGAGCAGTACTTC
CASSLVVGWGEQYF
>-|TRBV4-3|TRBD1|TRBJ1-5
TGCGCCAGCAGCCCCTGGACAGGGGGCGACCAGCCCCAGCATTTT
CASSPWTGGDQPQHF
>once|TRBV4-2|TRBD1|TRBJ2-1
TGTGCCAGCAGCCAAGTAGGGGCCGGGACAGGTGACAATGAGCAGTTCTTC
CASSQVGAGTGDNEQFF
>-|TRBV9|-|TRBJ2-7
TGTGCCAGCAGCGTAGAAGGAGAGTTCCACGAGCAGTACTTC
CASSVEGEFHEQYF
>-|TRBV29-1|TRBD1|TRBJ2-2
TGCAGCGTGGGACAGGGGGCGCACACCGGGGAGCTGTTTTTT
CSVGQGAHTGELFF
>-|TRBV7-6|-|TRBJ2-5
TGTGCCAGCAGCTTCAGCCGGACTGGCGGGGAGACCCAGTACTTC
CASSFSRTGGETQYF
>-|TRBV7-6|-|TRBJ2-7
TGTGCCAGCAGCTTAGCGCGGGGCGAGCAGTACTTC
CASSLARGEQYF
>-|TRBV7-2|TRBD2|TRBJ2-1
TGTGCCAGCAGATCCGGGACTAGCGTGTACAATGAGCAGTTCTTC
CASRSGTSVYNEQFF
>-|TRBV6-5|TRBD2|TRBJ2-7
TGTGCCAGCAGTTACGAAGGGACTACATATGGAGAGCAGTACTTC
CASSYEGTTYGEQYF
>-|TRBV11-2|-|TRBJ2-7
TGTGCCAGCAGCTCGACAGCTGCCTACGAGCAGTACTTC
CASSSTAAYEQYF
>-|TRBV6-5|-|TRBJ2-7
TGTGCCAGCAGTAAGGGACTCTACGAGCAGTACTTC
CASSKGLYEQYF
>-|TRBV7-8|TRBD2|TRBJ2-3
TGTGCCAGCAGCTTAGGGACCAGCGGGGAAGCAGATACGCAGTATTTT
CASSLGTSGEADTQYF
>-|TRBV7-9|-|TRBJ1-2
TGTGCCAGCAGAACGACAGGCTTCTATGGCTACACCTTC
CASRTTGFYGYTF
>once|TRBV5-4|TRBD2|TRBJ2-5
TGTGCCAGCAGCTTGGGCGGGGGAGCCCAAGAGACCCAGTACTTC
CASSLGGGAQETQYF